Sequencing of this TCR beta chain was carried out in a study of blood T cell repertoires in COVID-19. Study-wide context: T cells, B-cell-depleted T cells, or PBMCs supplied cDNA or gDNA.

Germline trimming cut 0 bases from V and 5 bases from J; bases unmatched to any gene: 6. Germline V gene lookup returns CDR1 SGHDT and CDR2 YYEEEE. CDR3 length: 16 amino acids. Original handling: Amplified reference gene primers provided the basis for estimating nucleated cell counts. Produced via immunoSEQ multiplex PCR; TCRdb's table is partial and in-frame only. V, J and clone size were drawn from that table, and D and trimming were deduced from the DNA. This table has approximately 46,000 clones, around 85% appearing once. This clonotype was sampled from a man in his 60s with acute or convalescent COVID-19. The chain joins TRBV5-6 to TRBJ2-2, with 8 bases identical to TRBD1. Sequencing was performed on peripheral blood. Written as DNA, the CDR3 is TGTGCCAGCAGCTTGGGCGACAGGGGTTTAACCGGGGAGCTGTTTTTT. Residues: CASSLGDRGLTGELFF.